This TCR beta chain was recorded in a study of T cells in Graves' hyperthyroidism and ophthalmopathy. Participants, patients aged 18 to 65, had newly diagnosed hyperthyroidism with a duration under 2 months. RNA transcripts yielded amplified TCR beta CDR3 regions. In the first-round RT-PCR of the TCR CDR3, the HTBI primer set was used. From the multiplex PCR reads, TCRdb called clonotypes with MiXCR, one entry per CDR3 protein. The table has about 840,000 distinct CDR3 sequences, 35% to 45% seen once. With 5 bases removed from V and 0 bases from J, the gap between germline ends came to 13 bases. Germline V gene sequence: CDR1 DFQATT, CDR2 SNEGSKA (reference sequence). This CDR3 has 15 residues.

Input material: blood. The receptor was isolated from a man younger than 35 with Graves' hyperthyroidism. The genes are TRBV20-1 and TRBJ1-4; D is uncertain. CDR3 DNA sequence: TGCAGTGCTCCGGCGGACCGTGCAACTAATGAAAAACTGTTTTTT. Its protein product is CSAPADRATNEKLFF.